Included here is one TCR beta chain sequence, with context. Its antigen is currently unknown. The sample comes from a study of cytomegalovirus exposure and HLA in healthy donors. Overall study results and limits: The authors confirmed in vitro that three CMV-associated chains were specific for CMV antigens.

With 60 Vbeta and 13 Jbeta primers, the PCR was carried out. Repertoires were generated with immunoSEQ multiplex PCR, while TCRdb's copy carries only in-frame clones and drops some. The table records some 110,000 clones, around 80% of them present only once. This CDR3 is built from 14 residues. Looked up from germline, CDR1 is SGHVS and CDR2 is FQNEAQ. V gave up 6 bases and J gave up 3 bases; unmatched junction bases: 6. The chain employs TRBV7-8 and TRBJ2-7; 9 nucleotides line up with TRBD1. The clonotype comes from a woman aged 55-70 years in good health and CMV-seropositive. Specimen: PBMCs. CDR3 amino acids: CASRGLTGGYEQYF. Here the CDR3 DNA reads TGTGCCAGCAGGGGTTTGACAGGGGGCTACGAGCAGTACTTC.